This T cell receptor beta chain appears in the sequencing data of a study of cytomegalovirus exposure and HLA in healthy donors. The V gene's germline CDR1 is SGHKS and CDR2 YYEKEE (reference sequence). CDR3 size: 14 residues. The V and J ends lost 1 base and 0 bases respectively, with 8 bases between them. The study ran its PCR with 60 Vbeta and 13 Jbeta primers. Measured with immunoSEQ multiplex PCR; TCRdb has only the in-frame clones, and not every one. Of around 200,000 clones listed, roughly 78% were seen once; the top ten hold under 4.5%. Sample: PBMCs. The rearrangement joins TRBV5-5 to TRBJ2-7; D unclear. The sequence was obtained from a woman in her 30s in good health and CMV-seropositive. The CDR3 is CASSLNSFSYEQYF. The CDR3 DNA is TGTGCCAGCAGCTTGAACAGCTTCTCCTACGAGCAGTACTTC.